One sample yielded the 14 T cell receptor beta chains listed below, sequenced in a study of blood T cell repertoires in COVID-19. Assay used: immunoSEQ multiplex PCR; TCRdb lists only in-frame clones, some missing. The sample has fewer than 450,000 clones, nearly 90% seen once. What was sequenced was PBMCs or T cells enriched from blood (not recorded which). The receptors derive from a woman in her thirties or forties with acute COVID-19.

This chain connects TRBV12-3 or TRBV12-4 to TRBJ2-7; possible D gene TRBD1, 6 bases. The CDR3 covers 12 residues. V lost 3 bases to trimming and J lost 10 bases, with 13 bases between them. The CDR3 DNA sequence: TGTGCCAGCAGTTTCAGTAGGGGACACCAGTACTTC. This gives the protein CASSFSRGHQYF.

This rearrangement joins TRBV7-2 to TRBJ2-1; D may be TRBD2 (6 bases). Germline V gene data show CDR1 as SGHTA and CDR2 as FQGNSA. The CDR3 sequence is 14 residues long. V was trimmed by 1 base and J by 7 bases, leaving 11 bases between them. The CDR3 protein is CASSLGGVRNEQFF. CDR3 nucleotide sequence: TGTGCCAGCAGCTTAGGGGGGGTTAGAAATGAGCAGTTCTTC.

The CDR3 region is CASSLGPRDQPQHF. For the CDR3, the DNA is TGTGCCAGCAGCTTGGGACCTCGGGATCAGCCCCAGCATTTT. V gene TRBV5-6 combines with J gene TRBJ1-5; D is uncertain. Trimming removed 0 bases at V and 5 bases at J, with 9 bases between. The CDR3 consists of 14 residues. Germline CDR1 reads SGHDT; CDR2 reads YYEEEE. The whole variable domain, remainder taken from reference TRBV5-6 and TRBJ1-5, is DAGVTQSPTHLIKTRGQQVTLRCSPKSGHDTVSWYQQALGQGPQFIFQYYEEEERQRGNFPDRFSGHQFPNYSSELNVNALLLGDSALYLCASSLGPRDQPQHFGDGTRLSIL.

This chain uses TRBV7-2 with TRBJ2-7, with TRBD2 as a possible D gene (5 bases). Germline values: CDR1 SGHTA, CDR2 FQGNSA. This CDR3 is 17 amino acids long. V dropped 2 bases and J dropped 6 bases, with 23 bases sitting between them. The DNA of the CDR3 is TGTGCCAGCAGCTTATCCAGTTTGCGGGCCCCGCCCCCCGAGCAGTACTTC. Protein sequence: CASSLSSLRAPPPEQYF. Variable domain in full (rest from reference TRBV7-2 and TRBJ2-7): GAGVSQSPSNKVTEKGKDVELRCDPISGHTALYWYRQSLGQGLEFLIYFQGNSAPDKSGLPSDRFSAERTGGSVSTLTIQRTQQEDSAVYLCASSLSSLRAPPPEQYFGPGTRLTVT.

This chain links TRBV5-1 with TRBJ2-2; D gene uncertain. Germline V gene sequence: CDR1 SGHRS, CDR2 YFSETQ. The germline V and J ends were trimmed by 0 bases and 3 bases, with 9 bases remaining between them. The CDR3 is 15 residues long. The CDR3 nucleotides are TGCGCCAGCAGCTTGGTTCAGAAAGACACCGGGGAGCTGTTTTTT. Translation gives CASSLVQKDTGELFF. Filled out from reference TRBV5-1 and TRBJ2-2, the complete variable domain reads KAGVTQTPRYLIKTRGQQVTLSCSPISGHRSVSWYQQTPGQGLQFLFEYFSETQRNKGNFPGRFSGRQFSNSRSEMNVSTLELGDSALYLCASSLVQKDTGELFFGEGSRLTVL.

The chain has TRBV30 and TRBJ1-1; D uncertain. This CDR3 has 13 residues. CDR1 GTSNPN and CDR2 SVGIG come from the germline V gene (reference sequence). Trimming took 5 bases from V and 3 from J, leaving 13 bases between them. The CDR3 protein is CAWQLGRDTEAFF. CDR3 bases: TGTGCCTGGCAATTGGGGAGGGACACTGAAGCTTTCTTT.

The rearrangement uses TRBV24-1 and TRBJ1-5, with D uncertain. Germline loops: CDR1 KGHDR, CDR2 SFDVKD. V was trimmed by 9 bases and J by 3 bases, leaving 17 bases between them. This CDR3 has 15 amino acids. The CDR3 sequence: CATQEGRGYNQPQHF. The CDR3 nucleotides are TGTGCCACCCAGGAAGGTCGAGGGTACAATCAGCCCCAGCATTTT.

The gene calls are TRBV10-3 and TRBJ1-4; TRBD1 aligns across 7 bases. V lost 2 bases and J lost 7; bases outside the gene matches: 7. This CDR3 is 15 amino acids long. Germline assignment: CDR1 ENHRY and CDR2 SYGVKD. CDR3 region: CAISEGGRGFEKLFF. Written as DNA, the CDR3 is TGTGCCATCAGTGAGGGAGGCAGGGGGTTTGAAAAACTGTTTTTT.

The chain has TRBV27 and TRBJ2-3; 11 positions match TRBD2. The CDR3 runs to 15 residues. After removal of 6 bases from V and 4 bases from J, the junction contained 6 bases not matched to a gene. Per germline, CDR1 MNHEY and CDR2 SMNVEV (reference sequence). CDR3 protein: CASSFSGGAADTQYF. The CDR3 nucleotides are TGTGCCAGCAGCTTTAGCGGGGGGGCCGCAGATACGCAGTATTTT.

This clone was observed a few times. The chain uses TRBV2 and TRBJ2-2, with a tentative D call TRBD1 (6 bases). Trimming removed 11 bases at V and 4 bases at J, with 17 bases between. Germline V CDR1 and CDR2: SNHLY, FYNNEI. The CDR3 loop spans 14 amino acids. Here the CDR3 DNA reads TGTGCCGGAGAAATGGACAGTACCACCGGGGAGCTGTTTTTT. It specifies CAGEMDSTTGELFF.

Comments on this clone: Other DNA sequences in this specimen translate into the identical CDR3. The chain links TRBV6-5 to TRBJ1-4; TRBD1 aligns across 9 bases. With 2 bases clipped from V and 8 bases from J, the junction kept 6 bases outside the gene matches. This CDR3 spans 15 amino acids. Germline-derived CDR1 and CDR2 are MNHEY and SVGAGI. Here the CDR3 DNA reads TGTGCCAGCAGTTACCGGGGACAGGGTGGGGAAAAACTGTTTTTT. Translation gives CASSYRGQGGEKLFF.

The CDR3 is CASSLGDSIRRGTSYSTDTQYF. The DNA for the CDR3 is TGCGCCAGCAGCTTGGGGGACTCCATCCGGCGGGGGACATCATACAGCACAGATACGCAGTATTTT. This sequence joins TRBV5-1 and TRBJ2-3, with a tentative D call TRBD2 (7 bases). V gave up 0 bases and J gave up 0 bases, with 29 bases separating them. This CDR3 contains 22 residues. Germline assignment: CDR1 SGHRS and CDR2 YFSETQ.

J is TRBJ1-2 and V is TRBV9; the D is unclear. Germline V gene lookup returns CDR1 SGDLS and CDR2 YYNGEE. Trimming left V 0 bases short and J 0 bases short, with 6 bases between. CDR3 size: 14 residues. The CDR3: CASSVGQANYGYTF. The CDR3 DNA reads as TGTGCCAGCAGCGTAGGGCAGGCTAACTATGGCTACACCTTC.

The CDR3 DNA is TGTGCCAGCAGCTTATGGGGTGGGGGGTCCTACGAGCAGTACTTC. The encoded protein is CASSLWGGGSYEQYF. The chain carries TRBV5-4 and TRBJ2-7; possible D gene TRBD2, 6 bases. CDR3 length: 15 residues. V was trimmed by 2 bases and J by 1 base, leaving 13 bases between them. The V gene's germline CDR1 is SGHNT and CDR2 YYREEE (reference sequence).